Listed below are T cell receptor beta chains from one sample, sequenced in a study of control samples from healthy donors and cancer patients. Produced via immunoSEQ multiplex PCR; TCRdb's table is partial and in-frame only. The sample contains 100,000 to 150,000 clones, 87% of which appear only once. Sequencing was carried out using blood. The receptors derive from a man in his forties in good health. Both conserved end residues are trimmed from each CDR3.

v_call cdr3_aa
TRBV7-9 ASSMGTVVGQPQH
TRBV15 ATSRDWRAGGELF
TRBV5-3 ARSLAYAHQPQH
TRBV5-8 ASSVPLGVVQETQY
TRBV4-1 ASSQDPGATSSYNEQF
TRBV7-8 ASSLGAGAETQY
TRBV5-1 ASSFGANTEAF
TRBV15 ATSRDRTGPIYEQY
TRBV10-3 AISGRGPYEQY
TRBV4-1 ASSQVEGGYEQY
TRBV21-1 ASSKEAGPLGETQY
TRBV15 ATSTWEGVGYT
TRBV19 ASKRVDSNQPQH
TRBV5-6 ASSSPVGAGDTQY
TRBV3-1/TRBV3-2 ASSPLGGIQY
TRBV24-1 ATRQGGNTEAF
TRBV5-1 ASSLPTGATNEKLF
TRBV5-1 ASSLGGATDTQY
TRBV10-2 ASLRDREDNEQF
TRBV6-5 ASRLSLQETQY
TRBV25-1 ASSEAVGPYGYT
TRBV25-1 ATPDISGNTIY
TRBV24-1 ATSNPSGLWGETQY
TRBV14 ASSQDFGDGAYGYT
TRBV14 ASTWTGDQKKKKETQY
TRBV30 AWSVGGPRTYEQY
TRBV21-1 ASWRGEPDTQY
TRBV6-5 ASNTGTEAF
TRBV27 ASSPKGQGSNQPQH
TRBV15 ATSFHPTRTRQETQY
TRBV30 ARTTSGGFTEQF
TRBV24-1 ATRTQGFNTEAF
TRBV18 ASSRKPGQEVYGYT
TRBV6-1 ASSEQGSANEKLF
TRBV5-4 ASSRSAYGYT
TRBV10-2 ASSVNSGNNEQF
TRBV6-6 ASSYSRGFREQY
TRBV7-9 ASSLAGNYSPLH
TRBV24-1 ATSDSTGLYSNQPQH
TRBV6-5 ASSPYTGELF
TRBV29-1 SGGGSYTGELF
TRBV29-1 SVGGEETQY
TRBV19 ASSFPGRGAGELF
TRBV6-2/TRBV6-3 ASSYSLRLALNNEQF
TRBV6-6 ASRARGGSSGNTIY
TRBV6-1 ASSAEVPGQGNNSPLH
TRBV6-6 ASSLQGAVTEAF
TRBV12-3/TRBV12-4 ASSDRSAFEAF
TRBV9 ASSASGGGFNEKLF
TRBV6-2/TRBV6-3 ASSYLTSGGSGELF